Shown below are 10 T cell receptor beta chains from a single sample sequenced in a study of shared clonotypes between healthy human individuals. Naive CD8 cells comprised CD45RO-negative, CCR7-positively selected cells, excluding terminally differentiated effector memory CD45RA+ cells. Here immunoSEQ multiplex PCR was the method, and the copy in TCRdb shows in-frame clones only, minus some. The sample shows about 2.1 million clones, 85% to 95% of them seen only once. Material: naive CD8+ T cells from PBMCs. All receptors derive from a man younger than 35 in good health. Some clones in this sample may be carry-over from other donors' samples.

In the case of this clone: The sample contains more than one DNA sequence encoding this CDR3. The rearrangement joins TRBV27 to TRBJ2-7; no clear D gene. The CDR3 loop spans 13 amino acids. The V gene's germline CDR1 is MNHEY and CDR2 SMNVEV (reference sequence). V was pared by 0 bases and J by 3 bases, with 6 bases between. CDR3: CASSLSISYEQYF. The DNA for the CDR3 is TGTGCCAGCAGTTTATCGATCAGCTACGAGCAGTACTTC.

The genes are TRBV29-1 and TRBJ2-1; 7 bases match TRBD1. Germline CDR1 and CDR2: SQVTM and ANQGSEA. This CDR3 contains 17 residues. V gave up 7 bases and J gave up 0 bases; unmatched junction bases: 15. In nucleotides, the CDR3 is TGCAGCGCAGACAGGGTCGAAAGAGGGAGCTCCTACAATGAGCAGTTCTTC. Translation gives CSADRVERGSSYNEQFF.

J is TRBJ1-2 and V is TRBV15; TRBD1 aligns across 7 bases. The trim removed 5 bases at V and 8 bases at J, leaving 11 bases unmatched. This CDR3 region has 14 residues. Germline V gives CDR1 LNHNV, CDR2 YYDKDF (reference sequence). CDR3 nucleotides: TGTGCCACCAGCTTAAAACAGGGGCGGTTGGGCTACACCTTC. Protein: CATSLKQGRLGYTF. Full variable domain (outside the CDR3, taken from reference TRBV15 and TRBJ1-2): DAMVIQNPRYQVTQFGKPVTLSCSQTLNHNVMYWYQQKSSQAPKLLFHYYDKDFNNEADTPDNFQSRRPNTSFCFLDIRSPGLGDTAMYLCATSLKQGRLGYTFGSGTRLTVV.

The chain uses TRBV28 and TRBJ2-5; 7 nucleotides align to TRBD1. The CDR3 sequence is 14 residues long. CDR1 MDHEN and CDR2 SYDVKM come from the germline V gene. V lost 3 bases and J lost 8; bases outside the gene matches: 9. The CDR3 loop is CASSLTGNLGTQYF. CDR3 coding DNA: TGTGCCAGCAGTTTGACAGGGAACCTTGGAACCCAGTACTTC.

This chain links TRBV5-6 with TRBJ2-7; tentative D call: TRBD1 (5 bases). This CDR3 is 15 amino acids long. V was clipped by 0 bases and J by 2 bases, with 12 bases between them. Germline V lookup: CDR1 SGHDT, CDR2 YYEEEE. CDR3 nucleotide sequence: TGTGCCAGCAGCTTGGCCGACAGTGCGCCCTACGAGCAGTACTTC. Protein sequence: CASSLADSAPYEQYF.

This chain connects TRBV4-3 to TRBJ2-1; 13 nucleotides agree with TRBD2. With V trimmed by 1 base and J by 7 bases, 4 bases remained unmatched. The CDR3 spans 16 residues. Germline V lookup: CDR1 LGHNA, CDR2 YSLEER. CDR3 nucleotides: TGCGCCAGCAGCCAAGGGACTAGCGGGAGTTTAAATGAGCAGTTCTTC. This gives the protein CASSQGTSGSLNEQFF.

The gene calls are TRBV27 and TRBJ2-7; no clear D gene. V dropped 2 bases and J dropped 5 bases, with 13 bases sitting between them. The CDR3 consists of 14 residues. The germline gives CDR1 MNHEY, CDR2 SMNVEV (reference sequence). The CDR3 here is CASSLGGFIHEQYF. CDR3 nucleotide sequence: TGTGCCAGCAGTTTAGGCGGATTTATCCACGAGCAGTACTTC.

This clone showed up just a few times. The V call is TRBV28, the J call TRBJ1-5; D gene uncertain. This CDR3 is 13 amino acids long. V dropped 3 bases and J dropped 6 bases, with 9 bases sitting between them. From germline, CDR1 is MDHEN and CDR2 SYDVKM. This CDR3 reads CASSLQRVQPQHF. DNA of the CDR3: TGTGCCAGCAGTTTGCAGAGGGTTCAGCCCCAGCATTTT. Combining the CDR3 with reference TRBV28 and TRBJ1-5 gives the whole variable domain DVKVTQSSRYLVKRTGEKVFLECVQDMDHENMFWYRQDPGLGLRLIYFSYDVKMKEKGDIPEGYSVSREKKERFSLILESASTNQTSMYLCASSLQRVQPQHFGDGTRLSIL.

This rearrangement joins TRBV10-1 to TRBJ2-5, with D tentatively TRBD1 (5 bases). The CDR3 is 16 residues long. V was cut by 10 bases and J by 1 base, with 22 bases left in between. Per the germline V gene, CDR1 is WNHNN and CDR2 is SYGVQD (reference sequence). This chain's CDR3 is CATSDTSGFLQETQYF. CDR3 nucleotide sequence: TGCGCCACCTCGGACACAAGTGGGTTCCTCCAAGAGACCCAGTACTTC.

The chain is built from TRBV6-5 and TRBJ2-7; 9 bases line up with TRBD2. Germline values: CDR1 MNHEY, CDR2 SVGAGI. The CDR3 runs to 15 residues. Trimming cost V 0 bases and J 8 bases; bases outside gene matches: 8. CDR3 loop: CASSYSRLAATKQYF. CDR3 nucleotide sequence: TGTGCCAGCAGTTACTCGCGACTAGCGGCTACGAAGCAGTACTTC.